The 7 T cell receptor beta chains below come from one sample, sequenced in a study of early T cells in non-severe SARS-CoV-2 infection. TCRdb re-called the 5' RACE reads through MiXCR, storing one row per CDR3 protein. In the table there are some 55,000 distinct CDR3 sequences, 9.5% to 15% of which are singletons. The source material was whole blood, sampled at baseline. These receptors came from an adult who was a healthcare worker with PCR-confirmed SARS-CoV-2 infection or an uninfected control (not recorded which).

The genes are TRBV28 and TRBJ2-7, with TRBD2 matching 10 bases. In germline, CDR1 is MDHEN, CDR2 SYDVKM. The V segment lost 6 bases and the J segment 2 bases; nucleotides outside the gene matches: 7. The CDR3 has 15 residues. DNA for the CDR3: TGTGCCAGCAGGACCGGGACTAGCGTCCCCTACGAGCAGTACTTC. Its translation is CASRTGTSVPYEQYF.

This clonotype was found a few times. The CDR3 sequence: CASSYRQLAKNIQYF. The CDR3 nucleotides are TGTGCCAGCAGTTACCGGCAACTAGCCAAAAACATTCAGTACTTC. The chain joins TRBV6-6 to TRBJ2-4; D remains ambiguous. The CDR3 totals 15 residues. Germline V gene sequence: CDR1 MNHNY, CDR2 SVGAGI (reference sequence). The ends were cut back, 2 bases at V and 0 bases at J, with 8 bases in the middle.

This clonotype was detected ten times or more. The chain links TRBV20-1 to TRBJ2-7; 7 bases agree with TRBD1. The length of the CDR3 is 13 residues. Trimming removed 0 bases from V and 5 bases from J; junction bases left unmatched: 4. The germline CDR1 and CDR2 sequences are DFQATT and SNEGSKA (reference sequence). The CDR3 loop reads CSARDLRGHEQYF. CDR3 DNA sequence: TGCAGTGCTAGAGATCTAAGGGGGCACGAGCAGTACTTC.

In this sample, this clonotype turned up many times. The chain uses TRBV12-3 or TRBV12-4 and TRBJ2-1, with 7 nucleotides matching TRBD1. The CDR3 covers 15 residues. Trimming at V came to 2 bases and at J to 7 bases, leaving 8 bases not matched to a gene. The CDR3 nucleotides are TGTGCCAGCAGTTTAATGCAGGGGGTACGGAATGAGCAGTTCTTC. As protein: CASSLMQGVRNEQFF.

This clonotype was detected ten times or more. The chain is built from TRBV14 and TRBJ2-7; 7 bases fit TRBD2. V lost 3 bases to trimming and J lost 3 bases; unmatched junction nucleotides: 11. Germline CDR1 reads SGHDN; CDR2 reads FVKESK. This CDR3 is 16 amino acids long. Here the CDR3 DNA reads TGTGCCAGCAGCCAGGGCACGGGACTACACCTCTACGAGCAGTACTTC. This gives the protein CASSQGTGLHLYEQYF.

This clonotype occurred many times. This chain joins TRBV27 and TRBJ1-2, with D uncertain. This CDR3 is 13 amino acids long. CDR1 is MNHEY and CDR2 is SMNVEV in the germline V gene (reference sequence). The V gene lost 2 bases and the J gene lost 8 bases, with 12 bases spanning the gap. CDR3 nucleotides: TGTGCCAGCAGTTTAGGCCAGAGCTACGGCTACACCTTC. As protein: CASSLGQSYGYTF.

The chain couples TRBV29-1 to TRBJ2-1, with TRBD2 matching over 14 bases. The trim removed 7 bases at V and 6 bases at J, leaving 5 bases unmatched. CDR1 is SQVTM and CDR2 is ANQGSEA in the germline V gene. This CDR3 contains 14 residues. This CDR3 reads CSGIGLAGGNEQFF. DNA for the CDR3: TGCAGCGGGATCGGACTAGCGGGAGGCAATGAGCAGTTCTTC.